This entry is about one T cell receptor beta chain. Antigen specificity is unknown. The data are from a study of T cells after yellow fever vaccination. Template-switching 5'RACE yielded the TCR cDNA; a universal primer site and UMIs were added in the process. TCRdb reanalysed the 5' RACE reads using MiXCR and keeps one entry per CDR3 protein. Of about 300,000 distinct CDR3 sequences listed, 8.5% to 10% are singletons. Points from the study as a whole: Boosting was followed by the reappearance of most primary-vaccination clones (roughly 95% CD4, more than 70% CD8). A weaker secondary response peaked on day 5, the primary on day 15. The presence of abundant clonotypes contaminating from the bulk population was possible in FACS-sorted repertoires.

Trimming removed 6 bases from V and 7 bases from J; junction bases left unmatched: 7. The V gene's germline CDR1 is MNHNS and CDR2 SASEGT. The CDR3 has 14 residues. The chain employs TRBV6-1 and TRBJ2-1; 9 positions agree with TRBD2. This specimen was CD4+ T cells sorted from PBMCs, taken 5 days after the yellow fever booster vaccination. The clonotype comes from a man younger than 30 who received the YFV17D yellow fever vaccine. In DNA form, the CDR3 reads TGTGCCAGCAGGTCTGGACTAGCGATGAATGAGCAGTTCTTC. It specifies CASRSGLAMNEQFF.